Listed below are T cell receptor beta chains from one sample, sequenced in a study of blood T cell repertoires in COVID-19. Some clones are missing from TCRdb's copy, which holds only in-frame ones; the method was immunoSEQ multiplex PCR. The sample lists 280,000 or so clones, around 89% occurring once. The specimen was PBMCs or T cells enriched from blood (not recorded which). The source is a woman younger than 30 with acute COVID-19. Each CDR3 is given with its conserved first and last residue. A D gene is named only where the DNA matches it firmly. Some rows have no size entry. The others give once, few or many, or a class for an expanded clone.

D gene	clone size	J gene	V gene	CDR3 DNA	CDR3 protein
.	.	TRBJ2-3	TRBV28	TGTGCCAGCAGTCCTCTGGACCTCAAACAGGGTGGCACAGATACGCAGTATTTT	CASSPLDLKQGGTDTQYF
.	.	TRBJ2-7	TRBV5-5	TGTGCCAGCAGCTTGGGGACAGAGTTGATCGAGCAGTACTTC	CASSLGTELIEQYF
.	.	TRBJ1-4	TRBV29-1	TGCAGCGTTGCCCCACGACTCGGGGAAAAACTGTTTTTT	CSVAPRLGEKLFF
.	.	TRBJ2-5	TRBV12-3/TRBV12-4	TGTGCCAGCAGTCCGCCTCGGGAGACCCAGTACTTC	CASSPPRETQYF
.	once	TRBJ1-2	TRBV7-8	TGTGCCAGCAGCTTATCCCGGGACTATGGCTACACCTTC	CASSLSRDYGYTF
TRBD1	.	TRBJ1-2	TRBV10-3	TGTGCCATCAGTACCGGGACAGCTGCTAACTATGGCTACACCTTC	CAISTGTAANYGYTF
TRBD1	.	TRBJ1-3	TRBV27	TGTGCCAGCAGTTTACGGTGGCAGGGGGCCTCTGGAAACACCATATATTTT	CASSLRWQGASGNTIYF
.	.	TRBJ1-3	TRBV13	TGTGCCAGCAGCGTGGGCCAGCTCGTTCTTGGAAACACCATATATTTT	CASSVGQLVLGNTIYF
.	once	TRBJ2-1	TRBV28	TGTGCCAGCAGTCGGAGGCCCTACTCCTACAATGAGCAGTTCTTC	CASSRRPYSYNEQFF
TRBD2	.	TRBJ2-1	TRBV3-1/TRBV3-2	TGTGCCAGCAGCCTAGGGGTTAGCGGGAGTAATGAGCAGTTCTTC	CASSLGVSGSNEQFF
.	once	TRBJ1-6	TRBV29-1	TGCAGCGTCTCACAGGGAAATAATTCACCCCTCCACTTT	CSVSQGNNSPLHF
.	once	TRBJ2-7	TRBV3-1/TRBV3-2	TGTGCCAGCAGCCTAATGCGGGATTACGAGCAGTACTTC	CASSLMRDYEQYF
TRBD2	.	TRBJ2-1	TRBV28	TGTGCCAGCAGTTTATTGGGGGGGAACAATGAGCAGTTCTTC	CASSLLGGNNEQFF
.	once	TRBJ2-7	TRBV7-8	TGTGCCAGCAGCACGCCTAGAAATGTAGCCTACGAGCAGTACTTC	CASSTPRNVAYEQYF
TRBD2	.	TRBJ2-1	TRBV2	TGTGCCAGCCGCGGGGGGGCTGAGCAGTTCTTC	CASRGGAEQFF
TRBD1	.	TRBJ1-1	TRBV7-9	TGTGCCAGCAGCACAGGGACAGAAATGGGGGGCACTGAAGCTTTCTTT	CASSTGTEMGGTEAFF
.	.	TRBJ2-7	TRBV7-9	TGTGCCAGCAGCATAAACATGGGGGGAACGCCTTACTTC	CASSINMGGTPYF
.	.	TRBJ1-1	TRBV4-1	TGCGCCAGCAGCCAAGATTGGAGGGTGCTGAACACTGAAGCTTTCTTT	CASSQDWRVLNTEAFF
TRBD2	once	TRBJ2-3	TRBV6-4	TGTGCCAGCAGTGAATTTGGCGGGAGGGCCGCGGATACGCAGTATTTT	CASSEFGGRAADTQYF
TRBD2	.	TRBJ2-2	TRBV3-1/TRBV3-2	TGTGCCAGCAGCCAGCGGGGGGAGGGAGTGACCGGGGAGCTGTTTTTT	CASSQRGEGVTGELFF
.	once	TRBJ1-3	TRBV19	TGTGCCAGTAGTACCTCTTCAGCCAGGCTCTCTGGAAACACCATATATTTT	CASSTSSARLSGNTIYF
.	.	TRBJ1-1	TRBV4-1	TGCGCCAGCAGCCAAGAACAGCCGCTGAACACTGAAGCTTTCTTT	CASSQEQPLNTEAFF
.	.	TRBJ1-3	TRBV7-9	TGTGCCAGCAGTCAAGCCGGCCAGGGAACTACCATATATTTT	CASSQAGQGTTIYF
.	.	TRBJ2-7	TRBV7-9	TGTGCCAGCAGCGGGAGCGGCCGAGGAGACGAGCAGTACTTC	CASSGSGRGDEQYF
TRBD2	few	TRBJ2-1	TRBV28	TGTGCCAGCCACAATAAATGGCGGGAGTGGAATGAGCAGTTCTTC	CASHNKWREWNEQFF
TRBD2	once	TRBJ2-1	TRBV7-9	TGTGCCAGCAGTCAACGGGGAGGGAAGAATGAGCAGTTCTTC	CASSQRGGKNEQFF
TRBD1	.	TRBJ2-1	TRBV6-4	TGTGCCAGCAGTGACGGGACAGGGGGTAATGAGCAGTTCTTC	CASSDGTGGNEQFF
TRBD2	.	TRBJ2-1	TRBV5-1	TGCGCCAGCAGCTTCGGACTAGCGGGAGTAGGTGAGCAGTTCTTC	CASSFGLAGVGEQFF
TRBD2	once	TRBJ2-7	TRBV19	TGTGCCAGTAGTATGGTGTTGGGGAGGGACTACGAGCAGTACTTC	CASSMVLGRDYEQYF
TRBD1	.	TRBJ2-6	TRBV19	TGTGCCAGTAGTTTTGGTCACAGGGGTGCTGGGGCCAACGTCCTGACTTTC	CASSFGHRGAGANVLTF